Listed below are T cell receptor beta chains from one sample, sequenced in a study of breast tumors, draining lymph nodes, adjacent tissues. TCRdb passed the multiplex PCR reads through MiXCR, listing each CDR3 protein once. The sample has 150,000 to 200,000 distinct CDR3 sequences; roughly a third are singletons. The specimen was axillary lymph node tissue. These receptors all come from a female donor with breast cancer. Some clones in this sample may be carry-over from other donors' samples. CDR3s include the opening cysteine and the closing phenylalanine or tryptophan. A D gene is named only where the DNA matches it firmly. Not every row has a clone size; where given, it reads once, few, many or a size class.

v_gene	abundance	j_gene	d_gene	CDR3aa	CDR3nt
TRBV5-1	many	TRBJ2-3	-	CASGPQGNTDTQYF	TGCGCCAGCGGCCCGCAGGGAAACACAGATACGCAGTATTTT
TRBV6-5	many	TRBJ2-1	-	CASRMEEGDFYNEQFF	TGTGCCAGCCGGATGGAGGAGGGGGACTTCTACAATGAGCAGTTCTTC
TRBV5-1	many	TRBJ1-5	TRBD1	CASSLGDSGNQPQHF	TGCGCCAGCAGCTTGGGGGACAGCGGCAATCAGCCCCAGCATTTT
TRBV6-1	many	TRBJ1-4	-	CVTYSDNEKLFF	TGTGTCACCTACAGTGATAATGAAAAACTGTTTTTT
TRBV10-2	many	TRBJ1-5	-	CASSEGGAKGHQPQHF	TGCGCCAGCAGTGAGGGGGGGGCGAAGGGGCATCAGCCCCAGCATTTT
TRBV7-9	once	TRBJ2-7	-	CASSLGPGSFEQYF	TGTGCCAGCAGCTTAGGGCCAGGGTCGTTCGAGCAGTACTTC
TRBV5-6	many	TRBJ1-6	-	CASSQWGPGPPLHF	TGTGCCAGCAGTCAATGGGGTCCGGGGCCACCCCTCCACTTT
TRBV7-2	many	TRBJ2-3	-	CASSPYRQRSGSDTQYF	TGTGCCAGCAGCCCCTATAGGCAGCGGTCCGGCTCAGATACGCAGTATTTT
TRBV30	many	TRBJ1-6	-	CAWKPVFNSPLHF	TGTGCCTGGAAACCAGTTTTTAATTCACCCCTCCACTTT
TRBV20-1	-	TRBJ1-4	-	CSATPRTEGATNEKLFF	TGCAGTGCTACACCAAGGACGGAGGGGGCAACTAATGAAAAACTGTTTTTT
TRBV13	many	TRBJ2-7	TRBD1	CASSPGGTGHLEQYF	TGTGCCAGCAGCCCAGGGGGGACAGGCCATTTAGAGCAGTACTTC
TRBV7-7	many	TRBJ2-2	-	CASSQQLGIGELLF	TGTGCTAGCAGCCAACAGCTTGGTATCGGGGAGCTGCTTTTT
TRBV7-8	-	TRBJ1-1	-	CASSTPQGRGEAFF	TGTGCCAGCAGCACCCCCCAGGGGAGAGGTGAAGCTTTCTTT
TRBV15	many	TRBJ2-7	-	CATSRDVRDGNYEQYF	TGTGCCACCAGCAGAGATGTGAGGGACGGAAACTACGAGCAGTACTTC
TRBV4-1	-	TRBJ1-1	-	CASSQDLYSEAFF	TGCGCCAGCAGCCAAGATCTATACAGTGAAGCTTTCTTT
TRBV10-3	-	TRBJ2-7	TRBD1	CATEQGQGAYEQYF	TGTGCCACCGAACAGGGTCAGGGGGCTTACGAGCAGTACTTC
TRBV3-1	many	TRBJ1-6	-	CASSLAGRDNSPLHF	TGTGCCAGCAGCCTCGCGGGACGGGATAATTCACCCCTCCACTTT
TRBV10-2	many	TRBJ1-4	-	CASSQGEKLFF	TGCGCCAGCAGTCAGGGTGAAAAACTGTTTTTT
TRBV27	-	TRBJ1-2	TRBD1	CASTQDRGLGYTF	TGTGCCAGCACCCAGGACAGGGGGCTTGGCTACACCTTC
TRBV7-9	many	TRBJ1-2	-	CASSSSGRSNYGYTF	TGTGCCAGCAGCTCCTCCGGACGGAGTAACTATGGCTACACCTTC
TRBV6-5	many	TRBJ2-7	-	CASSYSREQYF	TGTGCCAGCAGTTACTCACGGGAGCAGTACTTC
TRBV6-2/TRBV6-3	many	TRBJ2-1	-	CASRSTGGSNEQFF	TGTGCCAGCAGGTCCACAGGCGGGTCCAATGAGCAGTTCTTC
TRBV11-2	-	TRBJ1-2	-	CASSSTLRGGPSGYTF	TGTGCCAGCAGCTCGACCTTGAGGGGGGGTCCGAGTGGCTACACCTTC
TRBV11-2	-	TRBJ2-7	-	CASSLDRLEQYF	TGTGCCAGCAGCTTAGATCGGCTCGAGCAGTACTTC
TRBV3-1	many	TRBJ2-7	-	CASSPLSAALSEQYF	TGTGCCAGCAGCCCTCTTTCCGCCGCCCTCTCCGAGCAGTACTTC